This is a list of T cell receptor beta chains from one sample in a study of metastatic and nonmetastatic thyroid tumors. TCRdb re-processed the PCR reads through MiXCR. The sample lists 5,500 to 7,000 clones, more than 2.5% occurring once. Sequenced: tumor tissue. The receptors were sampled from a female donor with papillary thyroid cancer or a benign thyroid nodule (not recorded which). Some clones in this sample may be carry-over from other donors' samples. CDR3s include the opening cysteine and the closing phenylalanine or tryptophan. D genes are given only for firm matches. Expanded clones are given a class, and other clones once, few, many or no size at all.

D gene: TRBD1
clone size: medium-sized
J gene: TRBJ2-7
V gene: TRBV12-3/TRBV12-4
CDR3 DNA: TGTGCCAGCAAACCCGAGTGGACAGGGGACGAGCAGTACTTC
CDR3 protein: CASKPEWTGDEQYF

D gene: .
clone size: many
J gene: TRBJ2-1
V gene: TRBV24-1
CDR3 DNA: TGTGCCACCAGTGATTTGTATGAGCAGTTCTTC
CDR3 protein: CATSDLYEQFF

D gene: .
clone size: medium-sized
J gene: TRBJ2-1
V gene: TRBV11-3
CDR3 DNA: TGTGCCAGCAGCTTAGAAGCAGGGGCGAATGAGCAGTTCTTC
CDR3 protein: CASSLEAGANEQFF

D gene: .
clone size: medium-sized
J gene: TRBJ2-5
V gene: TRBV12-3/TRBV12-4
CDR3 DNA: TGTGCCAGCAGTTTTATACAAGAGACCCAGTACTTC
CDR3 protein: CASSFIQETQYF

D gene: TRBD1
clone size: many
J gene: TRBJ1-1
V gene: TRBV29-1
CDR3 DNA: TGCAGCGTCGGACAGGCCGCAGGGGCTTTCTTT
CDR3 protein: CSVGQAAGAFF

D gene: TRBD1
clone size: many
J gene: TRBJ2-3
V gene: TRBV5-6
CDR3 DNA: TGTGCCAGCAGCTTGGCCGAGAGGGGGCGCGGCACAGATACGCAGTATTTT
CDR3 protein: CASSLAERGRGTDTQYF

D gene: TRBD1
clone size: .
J gene: TRBJ1-1
V gene: TRBV6-6
CDR3 DNA: TGTGCCAGCAGTTACGGACAGGGGGTAGGGAACACTGAAGCTTTCTTT
CDR3 protein: CASSYGQGVGNTEAFF

D gene: .
clone size: many
J gene: TRBJ2-2
V gene: TRBV9
CDR3 DNA: TGTGCCAGCAGCGTAGAGGGTAGCCCACTGTTTTTT
CDR3 protein: CASSVEGSPLFF

D gene: .
clone size: medium-sized
J gene: TRBJ2-3
V gene: TRBV20-1
CDR3 DNA: TGCAGTGCACCAGTATCCAGGTACACAGATACGCAGTATTTT
CDR3 protein: CSAPVSRYTDTQYF

D gene: .
clone size: many
J gene: TRBJ2-5
V gene: TRBV29-1
CDR3 DNA: TGCAGCGTTGAAGAGCTAGAAGAGACCCAGTACTTC
CDR3 protein: CSVEELEETQYF

D gene: .
clone size: medium-sized
J gene: TRBJ2-2
V gene: TRBV20-1
CDR3 DNA: TGCAGTGCTGGACCTTCGACTCCGTCCGGGGAGCTGTTTTTT
CDR3 protein: CSAGPSTPSGELFF

D gene: TRBD2
clone size: many
J gene: TRBJ2-3
V gene: TRBV2
CDR3 DNA: TGTGCCAGCAGTCTGGAGGGTAGCGGGGTCCGAGATACGCAGTATTTT
CDR3 protein: CASSLEGSGVRDTQYF

D gene: TRBD1
clone size: medium-sized
J gene: TRBJ1-1
V gene: TRBV6-1
CDR3 DNA: TGTGCCCTCTCGACAGGGACTGAAGCTTTCTTT
CDR3 protein: CALSTGTEAFF

D gene: .
clone size: medium-sized
J gene: TRBJ2-7
V gene: TRBV12-3/TRBV12-4
CDR3 DNA: TGTGCCAGCAGCATTACAGGGTTTGAGCAGTACTTC
CDR3 protein: CASSITGFEQYF

D gene: .
clone size: medium-sized
J gene: TRBJ2-5
V gene: TRBV20-1
CDR3 DNA: TGCAGTGCTAGAGACCCATGGTGGGGAGAGACCCAGTACTTC
CDR3 protein: CSARDPWWGETQYF

D gene: .
clone size: medium-sized
J gene: TRBJ1-2
V gene: TRBV5-1
CDR3 DNA: TGCGCCAGCAGCTTTTTAAACTATGGCTACACCTTC
CDR3 protein: CASSFLNYGYTF

D gene: TRBD1
clone size: medium-sized
J gene: TRBJ2-3
V gene: TRBV9
CDR3 DNA: TGTGCCAGCAGCCCTCGGACAGGGACAGATACGCAGTATTTT
CDR3 protein: CASSPRTGTDTQYF

D gene: TRBD2
clone size: medium-sized
J gene: TRBJ2-1
V gene: TRBV20-1
CDR3 DNA: TGCAGTGCTAGAACTAGCGGGGGGAATGAGCAGTTCTTC
CDR3 protein: CSARTSGGNEQFF

D gene: .
clone size: medium-sized
J gene: TRBJ2-7
V gene: TRBV20-1
CDR3 DNA: TGCAGTGCTAGAGAGACCGGGAACCACGAGCAGTACTTC
CDR3 protein: CSARETGNHEQYF

D gene: .
clone size: medium-sized
J gene: TRBJ1-5
V gene: TRBV28
CDR3 DNA: TGTGCCAGCAGTTTCGGACAGCGGAGGAATCAGCCCCAGCATTTT
CDR3 protein: CASSFGQRRNQPQHF

D gene: TRBD2
clone size: many
J gene: TRBJ2-5
V gene: TRBV18
CDR3 DNA: TGTGCCAGCTCAGGAGCGGGAGTTAGGGAGACCCAGTACTTC
CDR3 protein: CASSGAGVRETQYF

D gene: .
clone size: medium-sized
J gene: TRBJ1-1
V gene: TRBV6-5
CDR3 DNA: TGTGCCAGCAGTTACTCCGAGAGGGGAACTGAAGCTTTCTTT
CDR3 protein: CASSYSERGTEAFF

D gene: TRBD1
clone size: medium-sized
J gene: TRBJ2-2
V gene: TRBV20-1
CDR3 DNA: TGCAGTGCTAGATACCTCGGGACAGGGGGTGCCGGGGAGCTGTTTTTT
CDR3 protein: CSARYLGTGGAGELFF

D gene: .
clone size: medium-sized
J gene: TRBJ1-1
V gene: TRBV19
CDR3 DNA: TGTGCCAGTAGGGTAGCAGCAACCATGAACACTGAAGCTTTCTTT
CDR3 protein: CASRVAATMNTEAFF

D gene: TRBD1
clone size: medium-sized
J gene: TRBJ1-1
V gene: TRBV6-1
CDR3 DNA: TGTGCCAGCAGAAGGGGGCCAGGGACTGAAGCTTTCTTT
CDR3 protein: CASRRGPGTEAFF

D gene: .
clone size: many
J gene: TRBJ1-6
V gene: TRBV18
CDR3 DNA: TGTGCCAGCTCAACCGTCGGGGCCGAAAACTCACCCCTCCACTTT
CDR3 protein: CASSTVGAENSPLHF

D gene: .
clone size: medium-sized
J gene: TRBJ1-3
V gene: TRBV6-4
CDR3 DNA: TGTGCCAGCAGTGATATCGGGGTAAGCGGAAACACCATATATTTT
CDR3 protein: CASSDIGVSGNTIYF

D gene: .
clone size: many
J gene: TRBJ2-5
V gene: TRBV20-1
CDR3 DNA: TGCAGTGCTCCCCTCCCGTACCAAGAGACCCAGTACTTC
CDR3 protein: CSAPLPYQETQYF

D gene: TRBD2
clone size: medium-sized
J gene: TRBJ2-7
V gene: TRBV11-2
CDR3 DNA: TGTGCCAGCAGACAAGATAGCGGGTTTTTGTACGAGCAGTACTTC
CDR3 protein: CASRQDSGFLYEQYF

D gene: .
clone size: many
J gene: TRBJ1-6
V gene: TRBV7-9
CDR3 DNA: TGTGCCAGCAGCTTAGAGACGGCACCCCTCCACTTT
CDR3 protein: CASSLETAPLHF

D gene: TRBD1
clone size: many
J gene: TRBJ2-1
V gene: TRBV25-1
CDR3 DNA: TGTGCCAGCAGTGTTTATGGGAGGGGACAGGGAGGGAATGAGCAGTTCTTC
CDR3 protein: CASSVYGRGQGGNEQFF

D gene: .
clone size: many
J gene: TRBJ1-5
V gene: TRBV6-1
CDR3 DNA: TGTGCCAGCAGTCCCGGACAGACTAATCAGCCCCAGCATTTT
CDR3 protein: CASSPGQTNQPQHF

D gene: .
clone size: medium-sized
J gene: TRBJ1-1
V gene: TRBV12-5
CDR3 DNA: TGTGCTAGTGGTCGGGGATACACTGAAGCTTTCTTT
CDR3 protein: CASGRGYTEAFF

D gene: .
clone size: medium-sized
J gene: TRBJ2-5
V gene: TRBV2
CDR3 DNA: TGTGCCAGCAGTGATTCAGGACAAGAGACCCAGTACTTC
CDR3 protein: CASSDSGQETQYF

D gene: .
clone size: many
J gene: TRBJ1-1
V gene: TRBV9
CDR3 DNA: TGTGCCAGCAGCGCTTCAGGGGATACTGAAGCTTTCTTT
CDR3 protein: CASSASGDTEAFF

D gene: TRBD1
clone size: many
J gene: TRBJ2-3
V gene: TRBV5-6
CDR3 DNA: TGTGCCAGCAGTCTATTTGGGACAGATACAGATACGCAGTATTTT
CDR3 protein: CASSLFGTDTDTQYF

D gene: .
clone size: medium-sized
J gene: TRBJ2-1
V gene: TRBV7-9
CDR3 DNA: TGTGCCAGCAGCTTAGCCCTCGGGGTCGGGGAGCAGTTCTTC
CDR3 protein: CASSLALGVGEQFF

D gene: .
clone size: many
J gene: TRBJ1-1
V gene: TRBV7-2
CDR3 DNA: TGTGCCAGCAGCTTAAGGGACGGGAACACTGAAGCTTTCTTT
CDR3 protein: CASSLRDGNTEAFF

D gene: .
clone size: many
J gene: TRBJ2-7
V gene: TRBV14
CDR3 DNA: TGTGCCAGCAGCCAAGGAGGGGCAGGCTACGAGCAGTACTTC
CDR3 protein: CASSQGGAGYEQYF

D gene: .
clone size: many
J gene: TRBJ1-1
V gene: TRBV9
CDR3 DNA: TGTGCCAGCAGCGTAGGGGGCGCTGGCACTGAAGCTTTCTTT
CDR3 protein: CASSVGGAGTEAFF

D gene: TRBD1
clone size: few
J gene: TRBJ2-1
V gene: TRBV6-1
CDR3 DNA: TGTGCCAGCAGTGGGCCGGGACAGGGGGCGGATCAGTTCTTC
CDR3 protein: CASSGPGQGADQFF

D gene: TRBD2
clone size: many
J gene: TRBJ2-1
V gene: TRBV7-9
CDR3 DNA: TGTGCCAGCAGCTATAGGACTAGCGGGAGGGCCTTAGCTCGCTTCGATGAGCAGTTCTTC
CDR3 protein: CASSYRTSGRALARFDEQFF

D gene: TRBD2
clone size: many
J gene: TRBJ2-7
V gene: TRBV7-7
CDR3 DNA: TGTGCTAGCAGCGATGGACTAGCGGGGCTTCAGTACTTC
CDR3 protein: CASSDGLAGLQYF

D gene: .
clone size: medium-sized
J gene: TRBJ2-7
V gene: TRBV28
CDR3 DNA: TGTGCCACGATGGACGCGGGATCCTACGAGCAGTACTTC
CDR3 protein: CATMDAGSYEQYF

D gene: TRBD2
clone size: .
J gene: TRBJ2-2
V gene: TRBV18
CDR3 DNA: TGTGCCAGCTCACCTCCCGGACTAGCGGCCACCGGGGAGCTGTTTTTT
CDR3 protein: CASSPPGLAATGELFF

D gene: TRBD1
clone size: many
J gene: TRBJ1-1
V gene: TRBV4-2
CDR3 DNA: TGTGCCAGCCTCGGAAGGGGGCTGACTGAAGCTTTCTTT
CDR3 protein: CASLGRGLTEAFF

D gene: .
clone size: many
J gene: TRBJ1-5
V gene: TRBV10-1
CDR3 DNA: TGCGCCAGCAGTGAGTCTTATCAGCCCCAGCATTTT
CDR3 protein: CASSESYQPQHF

D gene: TRBD2
clone size: large
J gene: TRBJ2-3
V gene: TRBV7-2
CDR3 DNA: TGTGCCAGCAGCTTAGGGCTAGCGGGAAGAAAATCCGTCGCGTATTTT
CDR3 protein: CASSLGLAGRKSVAYF

D gene: .
clone size: many
J gene: TRBJ2-7
V gene: TRBV2
CDR3 DNA: TGTGCCAGCGAGGGAACTCCTGGGGACGAGCAGTACTTC
CDR3 protein: CASEGTPGDEQYF

D gene: .
clone size: many
J gene: TRBJ1-6
V gene: TRBV30
CDR3 DNA: TGTGCCTTCTCAGGGAGCTCCTATAATTCACCCCTCCACTTT
CDR3 protein: CAFSGSSYNSPLHF

D gene: .
clone size: many
J gene: TRBJ2-3
V gene: TRBV27
CDR3 DNA: TGTGCCAGCAGTACAATCCGGGACTTCCGCTTGTGGTATTTT
CDR3 protein: CASSTIRDFRLWYF

D gene: TRBD2
clone size: medium-sized
J gene: TRBJ2-2
V gene: TRBV10-3
CDR3 DNA: TGTGCCATCACCTCAGCGGGAGCTGGGACCGGGGAGCTGTTTTTT
CDR3 protein: CAITSAGAGTGELFF

D gene: .
clone size: many
J gene: TRBJ2-7
V gene: TRBV27
CDR3 DNA: TGTGCCAGCAGCCCCGGACAGTCCGAGCAGTACTTC
CDR3 protein: CASSPGQSEQYF

D gene: .
clone size: many
J gene: TRBJ2-1
V gene: TRBV4-1
CDR3 DNA: TGCGCCAGCAGCCTCAGATTGAGCTCCTACAATGAGCAGTTCTTC
CDR3 protein: CASSLRLSSYNEQFF